These T cell receptor beta chains were read from a single sample in a study of T-cell memory formation after mild COVID-19. One entry per CDR3 protein, called by TCRdb with MiXCR from the 5' RACE reads. This sample yields fewer than 700,000 distinct CDR3 sequences, of which approximately 19% are seen a single time; about 11% belongs to the top ten. Sequenced input: PBMCs or a T cell subset sorted from them (not recorded which). The receptors here all came from an adult woman who had mild COVID-19 (a few samples of this study predate the infection). Cell type and time point are not known. Each CDR3 is given with its conserved first and last residue.

TRBV6-5,TRBJ1-1,CASSWGGATEAFF
TRBV5-1,TRBJ1-2,CASSPSGTAYGYTF
TRBV5-1,TRBJ2-5,CASSLQGWGETQYF
TRBV24-1,TRBJ2-7,CATSDSGGEQYF
TRBV11-3,TRBJ2-1,CASSWEGEQFF
TRBV3-1,TRBJ2-3,CASSQAWTDTQYF
TRBV4-2,TRBJ2-3,CASSPYPRGRLTDTQYF
TRBV5-4,TRBJ1-2,CASIPGTGSGGYTF
TRBV9,TRBJ2-1,CASSAWDSLGEQFF
TRBV7-2,TRBJ2-7,CASSLRFQGKGYEQYF
TRBV24-1,TRBJ2-3,CATSSYEFTDTQYF
TRBV20-1,TRBJ2-7,CSAGGTGYRGEQYF